This paragraph covers one TCR beta chain sequence. The antigen remains undetermined. V was cut by 3 bases and J by 6 bases, with 7 bases left in between. Germline V gene lookup returns CDR1 MGHDK and CDR2 SYGVNS. This CDR3 is built from 12 residues. The sample originates from a study of T cell responses to AZD1222 COVID-19 vaccine. Some clones are missing from TCRdb's copy, which holds only in-frame ones; the method was immunoSEQ multiplex PCR. The repertoire holds under 150,000 clones, with over 90% as singletons. Study observations and caveats: Spike was spanned by vaccine-associated CD4 TCRs, with dominance at 160-218 and 743-854. Receipt of two AZD1222 doses was followed by a rise in Spike-specific TCR breadth and depth. Donors skewed white British and female; clonal diversity was possibly underestimated.

The sample here was peripheral blood, taken on day 0 of AZD1222 vaccination. The source is an adult in good health. The V and J genes are TRBV25-1 and TRBJ2-3; D is uncertain. The CDR3 coding sequence is TGTGCCAGCAGTGAGTACCCGGATACGCAGTATTTT. Its translation: CASSEYPDTQYF.